This T cell receptor beta chain was obtained from a study of shared clonotypes between healthy human individuals. Study context: Used for every donor were three CD4 naive, three CD4 memory, two CD8 naive and one CD8 memory plate.

Study-wide results and limits: Sharing across four donors was highest in naive CD4 (roughly 5%) and lowest in memory CD8 (about 0.4%).

In regard to this clone: Its specificity is unknown.

Germline CDR1 LGHNA, CDR2 YSLEER. V shed 0 bases and J shed 0 bases, with 15 bases lying between them. The CDR3 is 18 amino acids. At deep level, the assay was performed. TCRdb's table, derived via immunoSEQ multiplex PCR, lists solely in-frame clones and lacks some. The sample gives about 2.4 million clones, 85% to 95% of which show up once; roughly 0.15% is in the top ten. The source is a man between 18 and 35 years old in good health. The sequenced sample consisted of naive CD4+ T cells sorted from blood. Documented subset: CD45RA+ positively selected. V gene TRBV4-3 combines with J gene TRBJ2-1; D might be TRBD2 (6 bases). CDR3 protein: CASSQDGIADSSYNEQFF. The CDR3, as DNA: TGCGCCAGCAGCCAAGACGGGATAGCGGATAGCTCCTACAATGAGCAGTTCTTC.